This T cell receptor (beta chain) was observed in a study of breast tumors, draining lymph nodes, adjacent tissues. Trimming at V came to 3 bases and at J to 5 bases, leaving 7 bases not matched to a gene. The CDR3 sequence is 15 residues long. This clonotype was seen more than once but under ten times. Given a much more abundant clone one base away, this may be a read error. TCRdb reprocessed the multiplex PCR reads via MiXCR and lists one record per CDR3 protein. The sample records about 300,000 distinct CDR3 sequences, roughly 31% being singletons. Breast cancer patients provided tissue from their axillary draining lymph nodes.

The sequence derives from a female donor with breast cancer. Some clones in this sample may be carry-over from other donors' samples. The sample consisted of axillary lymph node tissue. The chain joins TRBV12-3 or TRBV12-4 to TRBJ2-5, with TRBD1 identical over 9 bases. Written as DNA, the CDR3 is TGTGCCAGCAGTTTCTGGGGACAGGGTGTGGAGACCCAGTACTTC. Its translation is CASSFWGQGVETQYF.